This is a list of T cell receptor beta chains from one sample in a study of CD8 T cells in Susac syndrome. TCRdb re-analysed the immunoSEQ multiplex PCR reads in MiXCR, keeping a single row per CDR3 protein. The table includes 71,000 or so distinct CDR3 sequences, roughly 95% detected once. Input material: CD4+ T cells from PBMCs. The receptors were sampled from a human donor with multiple sclerosis. Both conserved end residues are part of each CDR3. D genes are given only for firm matches. Part of the rows lack a size; the others show once, few, many or a class for expanded clones.

V gene: TRBV30
J gene: TRBJ2-7
D gene: TRBD1
clone size: -
CDR3 length: 13
CDR3 protein: CAWKGQGRYEQYF
CDR3 DNA: TGTGCCTGGAAAGGACAGGGGAGGTACGAGCAGTACTTC

V gene: TRBV20-1
J gene: TRBJ2-5
D gene: -
clone size: -
CDR3 length: 15
CDR3 protein: CSASSTIPPQETQYF
CDR3 DNA: TGCAGTGCTAGTAGCACGATACCCCCCCAAGAGACCCAGTACTTC

V gene: TRBV20-1
J gene: TRBJ1-6
D gene: -
clone size: -
CDR3 length: 15
CDR3 protein: CSARERVSYNSPLHF
CDR3 DNA: TGCAGTGCTAGAGAAAGGGTCTCCTATAATTCACCCCTCCACTTT

V gene: TRBV3-1
J gene: TRBJ1-2
D gene: -
clone size: -
CDR3 length: 14
CDR3 protein: CASSLLGGVYGYTF
CDR3 DNA: TGTGCCAGCAGCCTACTCGGGGGGGTCTATGGCTACACCTTC

V gene: TRBV3-1
J gene: TRBJ1-2
D gene: -
clone size: -
CDR3 length: 15
CDR3 protein: CASSLYAPRGYGYTF
CDR3 DNA: TGTGCCAGCAGCTTATACGCACCCCGGGGCTATGGCTACACCTTC

V gene: TRBV7-9
J gene: TRBJ2-2
D gene: TRBD2
clone size: once
CDR3 length: 16
CDR3 protein: CASSRGLAGPRGELFF
CDR3 DNA: TGTGCCAGCAGCCGGGGACTAGCGGGGCCGCGTGGGGAGCTGTTTTTT

V gene: TRBV5-1
J gene: TRBJ2-2
D gene: -
clone size: -
CDR3 length: 16
CDR3 protein: CASSSTLTMNTGELFF
CDR3 DNA: TGCGCCAGCAGCTCTACATTGACTATGAACACCGGGGAGCTGTTTTTT

V gene: TRBV29-1
J gene: TRBJ1-1
D gene: -
clone size: once
CDR3 length: 13
CDR3 protein: CSVGGGKGTEAFF
CDR3 DNA: TGCAGCGTGGGAGGGGGGAAAGGAACTGAAGCTTTCTTT

V gene: TRBV1
J gene: TRBJ2-7
D gene: -
clone size: -
CDR3 length: 18
CDR3 protein: CTSSQDQETGPRPYEQYF
CDR3 DNA: TGCACCAGCAGCCAAGATCAAGAGACAGGCCCCCGGCCCTACGAGCAGTACTTC

V gene: TRBV28
J gene: TRBJ2-3
D gene: TRBD2
clone size: -
CDR3 length: 15
CDR3 protein: CASSPTSGGTDTQYF
CDR3 DNA: TGTGCCAGCAGTCCGACTAGCGGGGGTACAGATACGCAGTATTTT

V gene: TRBV20-1
J gene: TRBJ1-6
D gene: -
clone size: -
CDR3 length: 13
CDR3 protein: CSASGDPNSPLHF
CDR3 DNA: TGCAGTGCTAGTGGAGATCCGAATTCACCCCTCCACTTT

V gene: TRBV3-1
J gene: TRBJ2-7
D gene: -
clone size: -
CDR3 length: 14
CDR3 protein: CASSQDLAGSSQYF
CDR3 DNA: TGTGCCAGCAGCCAAGATTTGGCAGGAAGTAGCCAGTACTTC

V gene: TRBV20-1
J gene: TRBJ1-2
D gene: -
clone size: -
CDR3 length: 15
CDR3 protein: CSARDWGGVSYGYTF
CDR3 DNA: TGCAGTGCTAGAGATTGGGGCGGGGTCAGCTATGGCTACACCTTC

V gene: TRBV10-3
J gene: TRBJ2-3
D gene: -
clone size: -
CDR3 length: 15
CDR3 protein: CAISLTVGGTDTQYF
CDR3 DNA: TGTGCCATCAGCCTGACAGTTGGAGGCACAGATACGCAGTATTTT

V gene: TRBV7-2
J gene: TRBJ2-1
D gene: -
clone size: -
CDR3 length: 15
CDR3 protein: CASSPDSSRGNEQFF
CDR3 DNA: TGTGCCAGCAGCCCGGACAGTTCCAGAGGCAATGAGCAGTTCTTC

V gene: TRBV30
J gene: TRBJ2-7
D gene: TRBD2
clone size: -
CDR3 length: 15
CDR3 protein: CAWSSSGGAPYEQYF
CDR3 DNA: TGTGCCTGGAGTTCCTCGGGGGGTGCCCCCTACGAGCAGTACTTC

V gene: TRBV5-1
J gene: TRBJ2-3
D gene: -
clone size: -
CDR3 length: 18
CDR3 protein: CASSLSGHPIFSTDTQYF
CDR3 DNA: TGCGCCAGCAGCTTGTCCGGACACCCCATCTTTAGCACAGATACGCAGTATTTT

V gene: TRBV20-1
J gene: TRBJ1-6
D gene: -
clone size: -
CDR3 length: 16
CDR3 protein: CSAREGGANYNSPLHF
CDR3 DNA: TGCAGTGCTAGAGAAGGGGGGGCAAACTATAATTCACCCCTCCACTTT

V gene: TRBV5-6
J gene: TRBJ2-5
D gene: -
clone size: -
CDR3 length: 15
CDR3 protein: CASSRRRSFQETQYF
CDR3 DNA: TGTGCCAGCAGCCGCAGGAGGTCATTTCAAGAGACCCAGTACTTC

V gene: TRBV30
J gene: TRBJ1-5
D gene: -
clone size: -
CDR3 length: 14
CDR3 protein: CAWSAGQRYQPQHF
CDR3 DNA: TGTGCCTGGAGTGCCGGACAGCGATATCAGCCCCAGCATTTT

V gene: TRBV7-2
J gene: TRBJ1-1
D gene: TRBD1
clone size: once
CDR3 length: 18
CDR3 protein: CASSLARTGLGMNTEAFF
CDR3 DNA: TGTGCCAGCAGCTTAGCTAGGACAGGGCTCGGGATGAACACTGAAGCTTTCTTT

V gene: TRBV6-1
J gene: TRBJ1-2
D gene: -
clone size: -
CDR3 length: 12
CDR3 protein: CASSEDGYGYTF
CDR3 DNA: TGTGCCAGCAGTGAAGACGGCTATGGCTACACCTTC

V gene: TRBV29-1
J gene: TRBJ1-4
D gene: TRBD1
clone size: -
CDR3 length: 13
CDR3 protein: CSVQGQANEKLFF
CDR3 DNA: TGCAGCGTACAGGGACAGGCTAATGAAAAACTGTTTTTT

V gene: TRBV7-3
J gene: TRBJ1-6
D gene: TRBD1
clone size: once
CDR3 length: 14
CDR3 protein: CASSHGTGPSPLHF
CDR3 DNA: TGTGCCAGCAGCCACGGGACAGGGCCTTCACCCCTCCACTTT

V gene: TRBV6-5
J gene: TRBJ2-3
D gene: -
clone size: -
CDR3 length: 12
CDR3 protein: CASSSTADTQYF
CDR3 DNA: TGTGCCAGCAGCTCCACGGCGGATACGCAGTATTTT

V gene: TRBV12-3/TRBV12-4
J gene: TRBJ2-1
D gene: -
clone size: -
CDR3 length: 12
CDR3 protein: CASRDNREHQFF
CDR3 DNA: TGTGCCAGCAGAGACAACAGGGAGCACCAGTTCTTC

V gene: TRBV5-6
J gene: TRBJ2-3
D gene: TRBD2
clone size: -
CDR3 length: 15
CDR3 protein: CASSFSGGATDTQYF
CDR3 DNA: TGTGCCAGCAGCTTTAGCGGGGGGGCCACAGATACGCAGTATTTT

V gene: TRBV6-5
J gene: TRBJ1-6
D gene: -
clone size: -
CDR3 length: 13
CDR3 protein: CASSDTGNSPLHF
CDR3 DNA: TGTGCCAGCAGTGACACAGGGAATTCACCCCTCCACTTT